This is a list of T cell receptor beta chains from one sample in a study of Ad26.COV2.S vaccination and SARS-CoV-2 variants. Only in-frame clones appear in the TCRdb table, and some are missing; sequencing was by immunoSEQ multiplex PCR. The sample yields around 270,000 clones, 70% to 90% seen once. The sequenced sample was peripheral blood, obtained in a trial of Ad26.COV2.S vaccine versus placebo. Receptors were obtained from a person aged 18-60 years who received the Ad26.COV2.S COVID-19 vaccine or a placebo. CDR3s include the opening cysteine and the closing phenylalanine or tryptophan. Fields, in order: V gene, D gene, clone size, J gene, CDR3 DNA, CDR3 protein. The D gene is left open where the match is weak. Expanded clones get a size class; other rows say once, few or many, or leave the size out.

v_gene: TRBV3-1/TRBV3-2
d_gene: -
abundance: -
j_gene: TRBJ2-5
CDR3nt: TGTGCCAGCAGCTCATATCTCTTTATCGGGGAGACCCAGTACTTC
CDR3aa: CASSSYLFIGETQYF

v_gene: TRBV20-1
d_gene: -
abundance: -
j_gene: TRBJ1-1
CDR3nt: TGCAGTGCTAGTAGGCAGGGAAAAGTGGCTTTCTTT
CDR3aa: CSASRQGKVAFF

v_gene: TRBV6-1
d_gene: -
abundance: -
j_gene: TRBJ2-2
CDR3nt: TGTGCCAGCAGTGAAGAACCGGGTTTGAAGAACACCGGGGAGCTGTTTTTT
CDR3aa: CASSEEPGLKNTGELFF

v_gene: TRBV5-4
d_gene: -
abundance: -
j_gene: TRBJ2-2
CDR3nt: TGTGCCAGCCAGGGGAACACCGGGGAGCTGTTTTTT
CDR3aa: CASQGNTGELFF

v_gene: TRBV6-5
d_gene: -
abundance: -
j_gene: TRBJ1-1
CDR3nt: TGTGCCAGCAGTTACGCGGGGGTTTCCACTGAAGCTTTCTTT
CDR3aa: CASSYAGVSTEAFF

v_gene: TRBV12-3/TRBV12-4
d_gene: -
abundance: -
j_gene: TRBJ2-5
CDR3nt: TGTGCCAGCAGTCCTCGACTACCAGAGACCCAGTACTTC
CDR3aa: CASSPRLPETQYF

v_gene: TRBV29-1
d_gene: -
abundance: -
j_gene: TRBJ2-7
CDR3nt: TGCAGCGTTGAAGATCCAGCGGCACGCTACGAGCAGTACTTC
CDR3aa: CSVEDPAARYEQYF

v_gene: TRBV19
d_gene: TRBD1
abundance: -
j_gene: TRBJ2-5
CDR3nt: TGTGCCAGTAGTATACGGACAGGGAGGACACTGGAGACCCAGTACTTC
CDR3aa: CASSIRTGRTLETQYF

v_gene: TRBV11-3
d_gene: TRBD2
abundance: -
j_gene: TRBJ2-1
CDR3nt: TGTGCCAGCAGCTTGGGGACTAGCGGGAGTAATGAGCAGTTCTTC
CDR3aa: CASSLGTSGSNEQFF

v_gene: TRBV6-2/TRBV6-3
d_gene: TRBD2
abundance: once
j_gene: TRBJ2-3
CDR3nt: TGTGCCAGCAGTTACTCAGCGGGAGGGCCAGATACGCAGTATTTT
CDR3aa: CASSYSAGGPDTQYF

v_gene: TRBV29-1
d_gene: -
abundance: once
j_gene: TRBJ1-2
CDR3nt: TGCAGCGTTGAATCGTGGTTTTGGAGCGACTATGGCTACACCTTC
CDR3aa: CSVESWFWSDYGYTF

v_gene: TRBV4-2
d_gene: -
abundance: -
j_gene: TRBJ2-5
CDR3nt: TGTGCCAGCAGCAGCCGCACGGGGATAGCAGAGACCCAGTACTTC
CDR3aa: CASSSRTGIAETQYF

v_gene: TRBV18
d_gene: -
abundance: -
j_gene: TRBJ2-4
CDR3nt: TGTGCCAGCTCACCGCCGGGACTAGCCAAAAACATTCAGTACTTC
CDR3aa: CASSPPGLAKNIQYF

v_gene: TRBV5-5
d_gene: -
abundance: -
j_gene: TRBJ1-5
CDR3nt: TGTGCCAGCAGCTTGGTGGGTGATCAGCCCCAGCATTTT
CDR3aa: CASSLVGDQPQHF

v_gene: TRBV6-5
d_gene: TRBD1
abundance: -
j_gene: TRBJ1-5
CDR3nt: TGTGCCAGTGATCCCCAGGGGGCGGGGCAGCCCCAGCATTTT
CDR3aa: CASDPQGAGQPQHF

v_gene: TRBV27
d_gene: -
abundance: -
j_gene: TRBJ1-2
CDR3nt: TGTGCCAGCAGTTTAAACAGCAAGCAGTCTAACTATGGCTACACCTTC
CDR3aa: CASSLNSKQSNYGYTF

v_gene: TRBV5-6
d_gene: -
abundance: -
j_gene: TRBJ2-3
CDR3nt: TGTGCCAGCTTGGCAGGGACAGATACGCAGTATTTT
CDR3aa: CASLAGTDTQYF

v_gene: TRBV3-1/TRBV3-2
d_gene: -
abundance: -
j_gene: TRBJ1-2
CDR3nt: TGTGCCAGCAGCCAAGCAGGGGTCTACTATGGCTACACCTTC
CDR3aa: CASSQAGVYYGYTF

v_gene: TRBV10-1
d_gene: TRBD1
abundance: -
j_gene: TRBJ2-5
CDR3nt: TGCGCCATCCCTCGGGGGACAGGGGATCGAGAGACCCAGTACTTC
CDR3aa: CAIPRGTGDRETQYF

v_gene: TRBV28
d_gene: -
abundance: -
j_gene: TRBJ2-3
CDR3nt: TGTGCCAGCAGTTTGCAGCCAGGAGTGAGCACAGATACGCAGTATTTT
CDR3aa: CASSLQPGVSTDTQYF

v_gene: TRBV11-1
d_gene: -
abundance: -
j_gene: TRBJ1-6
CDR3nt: TGTGCCAGCAGCTTATCTAGGGGCTTTCGGAATTCACCCCTCCACTTT
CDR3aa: CASSLSRGFRNSPLHF

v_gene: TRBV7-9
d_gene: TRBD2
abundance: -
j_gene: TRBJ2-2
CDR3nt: TGTGCCAGCACCCCAAGCGGGGCTGGCGGGGAGCTGTTTTTT
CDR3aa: CASTPSGAGGELFF

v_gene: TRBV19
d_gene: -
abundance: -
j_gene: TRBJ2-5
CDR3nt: TGTGCCAGTAGTATAGATCGTCGGGGCAGGGCCGTCGAGACCCAGTACTTC
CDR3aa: CASSIDRRGRAVETQYF

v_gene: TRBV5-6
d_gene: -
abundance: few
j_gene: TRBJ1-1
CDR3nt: TGTGCCAGCAGCTCCACCAGGATGAACACTGAAGCTTTCTTT
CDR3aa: CASSSTRMNTEAFF

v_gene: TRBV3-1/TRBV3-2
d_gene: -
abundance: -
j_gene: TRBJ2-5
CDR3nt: TGTGCCAGCAGCCAAGTCTTGAGGGGGACCCAGTACTTC
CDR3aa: CASSQVLRGTQYF

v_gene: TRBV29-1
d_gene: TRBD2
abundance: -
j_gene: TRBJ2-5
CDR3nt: TGCAGCGTTGAGGCCGGGACTAGCGGGGGGCGGGAGACCCAGTACTTC
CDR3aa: CSVEAGTSGGRETQYF

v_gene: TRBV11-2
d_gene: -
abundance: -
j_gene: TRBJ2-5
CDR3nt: TGTGCCAGCAGCGGCTCGGGATTGCAAGAGACCCAGTACTTC
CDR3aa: CASSGSGLQETQYF

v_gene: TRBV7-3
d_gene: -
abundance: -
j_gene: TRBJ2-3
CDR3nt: TGTGCCAGCAGCTTAGTGACCTCGGGGAAAGATACGCAGTATTTT
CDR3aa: CASSLVTSGKDTQYF

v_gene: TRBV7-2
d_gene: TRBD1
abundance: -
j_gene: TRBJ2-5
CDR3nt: TGTGCCAGCAGCTACGGGACAGGGAATTTGGAGACCCAGTACTTC
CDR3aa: CASSYGTGNLETQYF

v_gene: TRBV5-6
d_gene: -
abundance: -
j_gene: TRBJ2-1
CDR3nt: TGTGCCAGCAGCTTGGTCGGTGAGCAGTTCTTC
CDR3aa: CASSLVGEQFF

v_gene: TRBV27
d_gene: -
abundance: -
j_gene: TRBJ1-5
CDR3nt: TGTGCCAGCAGTTTATCAAGGGACCGAGATCAGCCCCAGCATTTT
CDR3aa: CASSLSRDRDQPQHF

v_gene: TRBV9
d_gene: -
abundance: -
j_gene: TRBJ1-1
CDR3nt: TGTGCCAGCTCCCTAGGTCGCCTGAACACTGAAGCTTTCTTT
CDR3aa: CASSLGRLNTEAFF

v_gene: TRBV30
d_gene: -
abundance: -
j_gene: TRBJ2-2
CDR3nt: TGTGCCTGGACCGGGGCCTATCACGGCGGGGAGCTGTTTTTT
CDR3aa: CAWTGAYHGGELFF

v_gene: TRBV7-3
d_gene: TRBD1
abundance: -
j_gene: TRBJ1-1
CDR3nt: TGTGCCAGCGGGACAGGCCCCCCGAGGACTGAAGCTTTCTTT
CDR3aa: CASGTGPPRTEAFF

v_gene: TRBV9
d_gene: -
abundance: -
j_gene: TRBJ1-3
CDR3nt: TGTGCCAGCAGCGTAGGGGGCGGACTCTCTGGAAACACCATATATTTT
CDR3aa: CASSVGGGLSGNTIYF

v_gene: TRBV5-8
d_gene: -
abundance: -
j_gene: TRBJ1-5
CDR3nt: TGTGCCAGCAGCTTAACCCGGGATCAGCCCCAGCATTTT
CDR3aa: CASSLTRDQPQHF

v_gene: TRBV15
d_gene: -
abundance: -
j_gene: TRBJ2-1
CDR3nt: TGTGCCACCAGCAGAGTTAGGGTCGGGAGCAATGAGCAGTTCTTC
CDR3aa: CATSRVRVGSNEQFF

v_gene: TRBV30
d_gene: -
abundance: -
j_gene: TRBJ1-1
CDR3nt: TGTGCCTGGAACTCGAGACTGCGGAACACTGAAGCTTTCTTT
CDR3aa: CAWNSRLRNTEAFF

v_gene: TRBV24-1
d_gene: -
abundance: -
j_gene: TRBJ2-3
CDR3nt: TGTGCCACCAGTGATCCGACGGCGGGACGCACAGATACGCAGTATTTT
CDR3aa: CATSDPTAGRTDTQYF

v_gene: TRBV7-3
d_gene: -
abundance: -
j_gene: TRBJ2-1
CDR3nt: TGTGCCAGCAGCTTAGCTAGAGACAATGAGCAGTTCTTC
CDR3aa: CASSLARDNEQFF

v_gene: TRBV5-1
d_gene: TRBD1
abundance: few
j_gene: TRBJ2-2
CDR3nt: TGCGCCAGCAGCCCGGACAGGGGGCGGGCCGGGGAGCTGTTTTTT
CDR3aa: CASSPDRGRAGELFF

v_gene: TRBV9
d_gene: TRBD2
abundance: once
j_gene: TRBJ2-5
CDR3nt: TGTGCCAGCAGCCCGAGGACTAGCGGGCCTGAAGAGACCCAGTACTTC
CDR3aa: CASSPRTSGPEETQYF

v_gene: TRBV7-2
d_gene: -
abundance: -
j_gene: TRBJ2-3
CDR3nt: TGTGCCAGCAGCCACGAAGATACGCAGTATTTT
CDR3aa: CASSHEDTQYF

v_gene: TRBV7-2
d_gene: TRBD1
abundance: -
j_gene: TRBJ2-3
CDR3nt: TGTGCCAGCAGCTTAGCCGGGACAGGGATAGCAGATACGCAGTATTTT
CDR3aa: CASSLAGTGIADTQYF

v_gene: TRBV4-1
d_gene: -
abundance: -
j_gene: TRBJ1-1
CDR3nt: TGCGCCAGCAGCCAAGATAGGGCTGCAGAAGCTTTCTTT
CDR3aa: CASSQDRAAEAFF

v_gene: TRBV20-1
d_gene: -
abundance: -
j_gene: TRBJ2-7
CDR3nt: TGCAGTGCTAGACATGCATACGAGCAGTACTTC
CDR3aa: CSARHAYEQYF

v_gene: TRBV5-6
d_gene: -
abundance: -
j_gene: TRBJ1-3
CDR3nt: TGTGCCAGCACCCTGCCCCCAGGGTCTGGAAACACCATATATTTT
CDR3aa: CASTLPPGSGNTIYF

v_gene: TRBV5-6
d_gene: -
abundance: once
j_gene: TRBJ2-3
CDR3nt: TGTGCCAGCAGCTTGGATACCACAGATACGCAGTATTTT
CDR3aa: CASSLDTTDTQYF

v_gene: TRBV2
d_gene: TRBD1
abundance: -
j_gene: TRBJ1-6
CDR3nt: TGTGCCAACAAACAGGGGAAGGGGCATTCACCCCTCCACTTT
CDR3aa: CANKQGKGHSPLHF

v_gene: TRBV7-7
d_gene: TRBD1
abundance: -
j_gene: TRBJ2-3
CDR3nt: TGTGCTAGCAGCTTCCGGGACAGGGCCACAGATACGCAGTATTTT
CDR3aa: CASSFRDRATDTQYF

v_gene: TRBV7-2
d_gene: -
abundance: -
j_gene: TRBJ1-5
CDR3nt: TGTGCCAGCAGCATGGGAACTAATCAGCCCCAGCATTTT
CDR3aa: CASSMGTNQPQHF